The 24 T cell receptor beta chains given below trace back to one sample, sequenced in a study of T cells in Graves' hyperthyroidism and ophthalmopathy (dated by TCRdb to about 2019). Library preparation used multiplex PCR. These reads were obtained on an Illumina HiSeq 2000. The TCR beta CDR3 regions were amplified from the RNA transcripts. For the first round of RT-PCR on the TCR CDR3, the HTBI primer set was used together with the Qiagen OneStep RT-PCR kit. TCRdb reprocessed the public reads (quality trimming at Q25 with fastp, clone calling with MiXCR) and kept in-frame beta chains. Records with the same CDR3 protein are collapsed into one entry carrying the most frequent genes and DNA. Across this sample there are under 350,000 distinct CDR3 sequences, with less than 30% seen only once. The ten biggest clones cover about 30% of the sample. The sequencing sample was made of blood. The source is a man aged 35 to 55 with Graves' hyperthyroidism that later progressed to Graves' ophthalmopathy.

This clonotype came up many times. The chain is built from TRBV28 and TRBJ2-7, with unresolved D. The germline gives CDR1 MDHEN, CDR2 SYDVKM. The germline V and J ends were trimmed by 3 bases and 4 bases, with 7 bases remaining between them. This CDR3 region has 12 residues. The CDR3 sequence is CASSLIGYEQYF. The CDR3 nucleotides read TGTGCCAGCAGTTTGATCGGTTACGAGCAGTACTTC.

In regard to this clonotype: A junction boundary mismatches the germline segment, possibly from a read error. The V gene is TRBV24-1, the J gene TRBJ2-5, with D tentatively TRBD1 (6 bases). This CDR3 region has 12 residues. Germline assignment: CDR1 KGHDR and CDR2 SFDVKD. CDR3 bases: TGTGCCACCAGTAACTCGGACAGCCCCCCGGACTTC. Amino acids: CATSNSDSPPDF.

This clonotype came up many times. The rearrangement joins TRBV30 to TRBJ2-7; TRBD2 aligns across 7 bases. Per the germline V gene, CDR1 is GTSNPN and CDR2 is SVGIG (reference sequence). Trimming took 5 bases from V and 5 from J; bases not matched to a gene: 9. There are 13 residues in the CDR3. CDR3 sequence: CAWAQLGGNEQYF. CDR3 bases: TGTGCCTGGGCCCAACTCGGGGGGAACGAGCAGTACTTC.

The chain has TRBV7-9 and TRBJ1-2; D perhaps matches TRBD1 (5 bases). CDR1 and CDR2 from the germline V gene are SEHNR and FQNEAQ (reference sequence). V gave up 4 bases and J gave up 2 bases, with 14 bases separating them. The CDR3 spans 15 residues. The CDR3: CASSSLGRDNYGYTF. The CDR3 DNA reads TGTGCCAGCAGCTCCCTCGGCCGGGACAACTATGGCTACACCTTC.

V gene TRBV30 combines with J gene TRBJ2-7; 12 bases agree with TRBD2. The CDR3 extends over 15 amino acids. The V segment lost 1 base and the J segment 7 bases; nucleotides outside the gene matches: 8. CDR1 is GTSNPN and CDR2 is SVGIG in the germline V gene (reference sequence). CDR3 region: CAWSASSGRADEQYF. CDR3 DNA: TGTGCCTGGAGTGCCTCTAGCGGGAGGGCCGATGAGCAGTACTTC.

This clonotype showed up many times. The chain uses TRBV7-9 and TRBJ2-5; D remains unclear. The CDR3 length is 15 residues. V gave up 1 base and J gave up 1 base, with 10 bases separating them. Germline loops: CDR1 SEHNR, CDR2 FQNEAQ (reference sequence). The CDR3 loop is CASSLVLTVQETQYF. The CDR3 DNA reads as TGTGCCAGCAGCTTAGTGCTGACGGTCCAAGAGACCCAGTACTTC.

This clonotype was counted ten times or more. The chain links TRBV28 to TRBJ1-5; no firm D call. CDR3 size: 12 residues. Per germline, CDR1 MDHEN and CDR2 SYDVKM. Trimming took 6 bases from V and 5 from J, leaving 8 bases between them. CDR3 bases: TGTGCCAGCAGAACACCGGATCAGCCCCAGCATTTT. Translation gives CASRTPDQPQHF.

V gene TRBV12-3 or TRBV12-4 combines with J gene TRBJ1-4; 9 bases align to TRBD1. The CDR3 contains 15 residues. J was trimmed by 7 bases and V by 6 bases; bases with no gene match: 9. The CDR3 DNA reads TGTGCCAGCAGCCCCTGGACAGGGGCAGGTGAAAAACTGTTTTTT. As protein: CASSPWTGAGEKLFF.

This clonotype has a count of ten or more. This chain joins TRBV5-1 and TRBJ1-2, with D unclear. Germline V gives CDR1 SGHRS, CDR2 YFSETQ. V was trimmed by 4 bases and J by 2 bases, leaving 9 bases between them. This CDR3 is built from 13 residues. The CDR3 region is CASSEGENYGYTF. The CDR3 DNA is TGCGCCAGCAGCGAGGGCGAGAACTATGGCTACACCTTC.

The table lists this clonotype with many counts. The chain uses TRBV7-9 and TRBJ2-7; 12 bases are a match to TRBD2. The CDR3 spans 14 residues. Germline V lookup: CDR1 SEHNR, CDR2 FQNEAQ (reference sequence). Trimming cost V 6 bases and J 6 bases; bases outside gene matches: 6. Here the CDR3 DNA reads TGTGCCAGCAGAACGACTAGCGGGAGTGGCGAGCAGTACTTC. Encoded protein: CASRTTSGSGEQYF.

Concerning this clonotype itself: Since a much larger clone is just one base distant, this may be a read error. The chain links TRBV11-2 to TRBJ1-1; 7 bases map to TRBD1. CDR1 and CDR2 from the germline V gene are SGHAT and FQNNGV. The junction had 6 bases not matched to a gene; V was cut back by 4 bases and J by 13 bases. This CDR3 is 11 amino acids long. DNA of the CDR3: TGTGCCAGCAGCTCAGGGGGGTTAGGTTTCTTT. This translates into CASSSGGLGFF.

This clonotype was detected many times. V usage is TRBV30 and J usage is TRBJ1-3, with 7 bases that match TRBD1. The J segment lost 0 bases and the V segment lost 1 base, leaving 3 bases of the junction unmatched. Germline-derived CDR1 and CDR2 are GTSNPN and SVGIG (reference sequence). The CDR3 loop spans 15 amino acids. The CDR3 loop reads CAWSGDRFSGNTIYF. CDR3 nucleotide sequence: TGTGCCTGGAGTGGGGACAGATTCTCTGGAAACACCATATATTTT. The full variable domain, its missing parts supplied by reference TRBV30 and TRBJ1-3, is SQTIHQWPATLVQPVGSPLSLECTVEGTSNPNLYWYRQAAGRGLQLLFYSVGIGQISSEVPQNLSASRPQDRQFILSSKKLLLSDSGFYLCAWSGDRFSGNTIYFGEGSWLTVV.

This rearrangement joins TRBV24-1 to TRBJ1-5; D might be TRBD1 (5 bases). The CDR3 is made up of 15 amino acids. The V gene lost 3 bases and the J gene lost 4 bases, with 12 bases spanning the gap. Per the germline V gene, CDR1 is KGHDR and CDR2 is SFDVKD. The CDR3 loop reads CATSDPERGNQPQHF. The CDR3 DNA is TGTGCCACCAGTGATCCCGAGAGGGGTAATCAGCCCCAGCATTTT.

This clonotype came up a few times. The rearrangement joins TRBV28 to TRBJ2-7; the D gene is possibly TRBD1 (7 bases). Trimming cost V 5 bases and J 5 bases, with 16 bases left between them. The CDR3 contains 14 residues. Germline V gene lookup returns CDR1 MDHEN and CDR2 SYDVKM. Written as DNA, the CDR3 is TGTGCCAGCAGTCTAGGAGGGGGCGGAGACGAGCAGTACTTC. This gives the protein CASSLGGGGDEQYF. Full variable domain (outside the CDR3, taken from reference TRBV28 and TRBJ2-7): DVKVTQSSRYLVKRTGEKVFLECVQDMDHENMFWYRQDPGLGLRLIYFSYDVKMKEKGDIPEGYSVSREKKERFSLILESASTNQTSMYLCASSLGGGGDEQYFGPGTRLTVT.

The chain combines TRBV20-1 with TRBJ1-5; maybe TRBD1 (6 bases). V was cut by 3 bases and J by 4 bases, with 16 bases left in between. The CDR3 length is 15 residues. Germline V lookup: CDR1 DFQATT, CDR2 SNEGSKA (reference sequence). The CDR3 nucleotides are TGCAGTGCTAGGCCCCGGTGGGACATGAATCAGCCCCAGCATTTT. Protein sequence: CSARPRWDMNQPQHF.

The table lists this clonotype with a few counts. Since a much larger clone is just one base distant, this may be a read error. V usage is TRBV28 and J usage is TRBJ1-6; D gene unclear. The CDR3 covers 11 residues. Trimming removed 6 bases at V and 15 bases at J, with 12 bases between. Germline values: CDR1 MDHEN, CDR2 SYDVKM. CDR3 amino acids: CASRNLTLLHF. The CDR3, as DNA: TGTGCCAGCAGGAATCTGACACTCCTCCACTTT.

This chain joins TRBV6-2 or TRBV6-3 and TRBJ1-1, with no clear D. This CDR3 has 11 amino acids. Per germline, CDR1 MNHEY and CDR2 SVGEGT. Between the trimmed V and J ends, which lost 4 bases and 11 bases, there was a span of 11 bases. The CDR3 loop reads CASSSGTRAFF. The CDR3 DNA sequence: TGTGCCAGCAGTTCGGGTACCCGGGCTTTCTTT.

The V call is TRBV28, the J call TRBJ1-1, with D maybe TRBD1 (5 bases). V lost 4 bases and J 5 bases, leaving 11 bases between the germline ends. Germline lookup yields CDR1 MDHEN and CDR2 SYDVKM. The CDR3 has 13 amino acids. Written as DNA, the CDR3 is TGTGCCAGCAGTTCAGGGTTGGGGACTGAAGCTTTCTTT. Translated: CASSSGLGTEAFF.

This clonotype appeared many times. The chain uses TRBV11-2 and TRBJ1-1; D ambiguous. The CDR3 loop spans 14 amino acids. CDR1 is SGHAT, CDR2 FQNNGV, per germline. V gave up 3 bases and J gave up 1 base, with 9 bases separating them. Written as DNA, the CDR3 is TGTGCCAGCAGCTTTTCTGCAGAGAACACTGAAGCTTTCTTT. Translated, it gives CASSFSAENTEAFF. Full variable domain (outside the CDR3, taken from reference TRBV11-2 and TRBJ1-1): EAGVAQSPRYKIIEKRQSVAFWCNPISGHATLYWYQQILGQGPKLLIQFQNNGVVDDSQLPKDRFSAERLKGVDSTLKIQPAKLEDSAVYLCASSFSAENTEAFFGQGTRLTVV.

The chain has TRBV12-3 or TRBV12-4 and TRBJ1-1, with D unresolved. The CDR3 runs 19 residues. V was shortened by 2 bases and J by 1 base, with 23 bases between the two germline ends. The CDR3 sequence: CASSLRAMASIYGNTEAFF. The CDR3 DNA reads TGTGCCAGCAGTTTACGAGCGATGGCTTCGATCTACGGGAACACTGAAGCTTTCTTT.

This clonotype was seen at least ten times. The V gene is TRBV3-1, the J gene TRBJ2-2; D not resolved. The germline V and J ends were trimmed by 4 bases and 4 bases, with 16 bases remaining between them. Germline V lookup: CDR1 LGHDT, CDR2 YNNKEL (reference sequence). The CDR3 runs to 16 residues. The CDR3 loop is CASSRKVPTTTGELFF. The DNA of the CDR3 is TGTGCCAGCAGCCGAAAGGTCCCCACAACCACCGGGGAGCTGTTTTTT.

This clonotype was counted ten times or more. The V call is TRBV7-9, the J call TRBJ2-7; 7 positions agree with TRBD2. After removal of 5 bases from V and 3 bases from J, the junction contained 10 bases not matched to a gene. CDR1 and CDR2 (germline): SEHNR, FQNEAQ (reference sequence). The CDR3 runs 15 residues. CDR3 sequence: CASSHSGTTIYEQYF. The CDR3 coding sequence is TGTGCCAGCAGCCACTCCGGGACTACGATCTACGAGCAGTACTTC.

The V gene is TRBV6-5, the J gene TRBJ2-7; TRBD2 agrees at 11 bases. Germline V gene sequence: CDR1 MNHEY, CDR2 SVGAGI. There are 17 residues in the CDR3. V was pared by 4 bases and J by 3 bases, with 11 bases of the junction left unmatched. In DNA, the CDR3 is TGTGCCAGCAGTTTCCACGGGGGGACTAGCGGCTTCTACGAGCAGTACTTC. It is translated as CASSFHGGTSGFYEQYF.

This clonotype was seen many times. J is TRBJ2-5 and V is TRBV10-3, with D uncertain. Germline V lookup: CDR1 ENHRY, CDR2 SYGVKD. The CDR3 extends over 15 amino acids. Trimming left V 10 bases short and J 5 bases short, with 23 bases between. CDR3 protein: CATASPSQVGETQYF. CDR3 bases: TGTGCCACCGCCTCTCCCTCCCAAGTGGGGGAGACCCAGTACTTC.